This TCR beta chain originates from a study of cytomegalovirus exposure and HLA in healthy donors. For the study at large: In an early release, HLA-typed donors contributed about 79 million unique TCR sequences.

Study findings and constraints: A cluster of highly shared sequence variants was likely a sequencing artifact. Later analysis identified several of the most significant clusters that appeared linked to common viral pathogens.

60 Vbeta and 13 Jbeta primers were used in PCR. Measured with immunoSEQ multiplex PCR; TCRdb has only the in-frame clones, and not every one. The sample lists approximately 81,000 clones; about four fifths were seen once. A word on this clone: As yet, its antigen is unknown.

Germline V CDR1 and CDR2: SGHTA, FQGNSA. CDR3 length equals 14 residues. Trimming removed 3 bases at V and 2 bases at J, with 10 bases between. The TCR sequence derives from a woman aged 45-65 years in good health and CMV-seronegative. V and J are TRBV7-2 and TRBJ1-1; D is perhaps TRBD1 (5 bases). The sample taken for sequencing was PBMCs. The CDR3 DNA reads as TGTGCCAGCAGCTTGTCGACAGTAAACACTGAAGCTTTCTTT. It encodes CASSLSTVNTEAFF.